This T cell receptor beta chain appears in the sequencing data of a study of PD-1 blockade in mismatch repair-deficient tumors. This table comes from immunoSEQ multiplex PCR, and its TCRdb copy is limited to in-frame clones, with some not included. The sample contains about 9,500 clones, about 89% of which appear only once. Note on this clone: Its cognate antigen is unknown.

Germline-derived CDR1 and CDR2 are SGHRS and YFSETQ. This CDR3 spans 12 amino acids. Trimming removed 5 bases at V and 3 bases at J, with 8 bases between. Time point here: approximately nine-day in vitro stimulation with candidate neoantigen peptide 3. The TCR comes from an adult with mismatch repair-deficient cancer. The chain uses TRBV5-1 and TRBJ1-1; no clear D gene. Here the sequenced sample was cells cultured in vitro, taken from a patient treated with pembrolizumab. CDR3 amino acids: CASSGSDTEAFF. DNA of the CDR3: TGCGCCAGCAGTGGTTCAGACACTGAAGCTTTCTTT.